This T cell receptor beta chain was observed in a study of blood T cell repertoires in COVID-19. Study-level background: T cells, B-cell-depleted T cells, or PBMCs supplied cDNA or gDNA.

Libraries were prepared by immunoSEQ multiplex PCR; TCRdb keeps only in-frame clonotypes and omits some of them. The profile covers 40,000 or so clones, with approximately 85% appearing a single time and over 9% taken by the ten largest. Germline V CDR1 and CDR2: MDHEN, SYDVKM. V shed 6 bases and J shed 0 bases, with 11 bases lying between them. The CDR3 has 14 amino acids. The sequencing sample was made of peripheral blood. The rearrangement uses TRBV28 and TRBJ1-2; D may be TRBD1 (5 bases). The TCR was taken from a human donor in a cohort sampled during active COVID-19. This CDR3 is CASRRDATNYGYTF. In DNA, the CDR3 is TGTGCCAGCAGGCGGGACGCCACTAACTATGGCTACACCTTC.